The 12 T cell receptor beta chains reported below all come from one sample, sequenced in a study of a mutant IDH1 vaccine in newly diagnosed glioma. The antigens these receptors bind are not known. Libraries were prepared by immunoSEQ multiplex PCR; TCRdb keeps only in-frame clonotypes and omits some of them. The profile shows over 75,000 clones, roughly four fifths of them singletons. The time point was: week 47, end of study. What each vaccine dose contained was 300 ug of mutant IDH1 20-mer peptide, accompanied by topical imiquimod. The sample consisted of PBMCs, taken from a glioma patient whose treatment included an IDH1 peptide vaccine. The receptors shown here come from a middle-aged man with glioma.

V gene TRBV6-1 combines with J gene TRBJ2-3; maybe TRBD1 (6 bases). Germline V gene sequence: CDR1 MNHNS, CDR2 SASEGT. This CDR3 has 13 amino acids. The V end was cut by 2 bases, the J end by 11 bases, with 14 bases between. CDR3 nucleotide sequence: TGTGCCAGCAGTGAATGGCTAGGGGGTGGGCAGTATTTT. This codes for CASSEWLGGGQYF.

The rearrangement links TRBV7-2 to TRBJ1-3; no clear D. In germline, CDR1 is SGHTA, CDR2 FQGNSA. V gave up 1 base and J gave up 4 bases, with 11 bases separating them. The CDR3 sequence is 15 residues long. The CDR3 protein is CASSLGSGQGNTIYF. DNA for the CDR3: TGTGCCAGCAGCTTAGGGTCCGGGCAGGGAAACACCATATATTTT.

This chain connects TRBV7-6 to TRBJ2-1, with TRBD2 as a possible D gene (5 bases). The CDR3 spans 13 residues. Germline values: CDR1 SGHVS, CDR2 FNYEAQ. V gave up 4 bases and J gave up 6 bases, with 10 bases separating them. The CDR3 region is CASSSRGRNEQFF. CDR3 DNA sequence: TGTGCCAGCAGCTCCCGAGGGCGCAATGAGCAGTTCTTC.

The genes are TRBV7-9 and TRBJ2-2, with D perhaps assigned TRBD1 or TRBD2 (5 bases each). V was trimmed by 4 bases and J by 6 bases, leaving 6 bases between them. This CDR3 spans 12 amino acids. Germline lookup yields CDR1 SEHNR and CDR2 FQNEAQ (reference sequence). The CDR3 spells CASSWGSGELFF. The CDR3 DNA reads as TGTGCCAGCAGCTGGGGGTCCGGGGAGCTGTTTTTT.

The J gene is TRBJ2-2, the V gene TRBV14; D unresolved. The CDR3 is made up of 13 amino acids. Per the germline V gene, CDR1 is SGHDN and CDR2 is FVKESK. V gave up 1 base and J gave up 6 bases, with 6 bases separating them. The CDR3 DNA reads as TGTGCCAGCAGCCAAGCCCCCCCCGGGGAGCTGTTTTTT. It yields the protein CASSQAPPGELFF.

The V gene is TRBV13, the J gene TRBJ2-2; a weak D match, TRBD2 (8 bases). Trimming took off 5 bases at V and 4 bases at J, with 17 bases between the two ends. The CDR3 covers 16 residues. Germline CDR1 is PRHDT and CDR2 is FYEKMQ (reference sequence). CDR3: CASSPGGTSGTGELFF. DNA of the CDR3: TGTGCCAGCAGCCCAGGGGGGACTAGTGGCACCGGGGAGCTGTTTTTT.

The CDR3 here is CASSFGGTQLDTQYF. In nucleotides, the CDR3 is TGTGCCAGCAGCTTCGGCGGGACACAACTCGATACGCAGTATTTT. The genes are TRBV5-4 and TRBJ2-3; D could derive from TRBD1 or TRBD2 (6 bases each). Germline-derived CDR1 and CDR2 are SGHNT and YYREEE (reference sequence). The CDR3 is 15 residues long. V was shortened by 2 bases and J by 6 bases, with 16 bases between the two germline ends.

CDR3 DNA sequence: TGTGCCAGCAGACCTAGCGGGAGAGGGTCCTACGAGCAGTACTTC. Its translation: CASRPSGRGSYEQYF. The chain links TRBV6-6 to TRBJ2-7; 10 positions agree with TRBD2. The germline gives CDR1 MNHNY, CDR2 SVGAGI (reference sequence). The CDR3 covers 15 residues. V gave up 6 bases and J gave up 1 base; unmatched junction bases: 6.

The chain joins TRBV6-5 to TRBJ2-4; D is undetermined. The CDR3 is 15 residues long. The germline CDR1 and CDR2 sequences are MNHEY and SVGAGI. Trimming left V 2 bases short and J 0 bases short, with 8 bases between. The CDR3 coding sequence is TGTGCCAGCAGTTACCTCGGCCTAGCCAAAAACATTCAGTACTTC. This encodes CASSYLGLAKNIQYF.

The rearrangement links TRBV15 to TRBJ1-2, with D hard to call. Per the germline V gene, CDR1 is LNHNV and CDR2 is YYDKDF (reference sequence). V lost 0 bases, J lost 4 bases, and 9 bases lay in between. The CDR3 totals 14 residues. The DNA for the CDR3 is TGTGCCACCAGCAGAGATCAAAGGTTCTATGGCTACACCTTC. This sequence encodes CATSRDQRFYGYTF. Full variable domain (missing parts from reference TRBV15 and TRBJ1-2): DAMVIQNPRYQVTQFGKPVTLSCSQTLNHNVMYWYQQKSSQAPKLLFHYYDKDFNNEADTPDNFQSRRPNTSFCFLDIRSPGLGDTAMYLCATSRDQRFYGYTFGSGTRLTVV.

J is TRBJ2-2 and V is TRBV9; D gene uncertain. Trimming pared 2 bases from V and 2 bases from J, leaving 1 base between. The CDR3 is made up of 12 amino acids. Germline V gene data show CDR1 as SGDLS and CDR2 as YYNGEE. CDR3 DNA sequence: TGTGCCAGCAGCGTTAACACCGGGGAGCTGTTTTTT. Translation: CASSVNTGELFF.

This clone was recorded at least ten times. The V gene is TRBV4-2, the J gene TRBJ2-7; D possibly corresponds to TRBD2 (7 bases). V was cut by 0 bases and J by 7 bases, with 16 bases left in between. The CDR3 extends over 15 amino acids. The germline V gene encodes CDR1 LGHNA and CDR2 YNFKEQ. CDR3 coding DNA: TGTGCCAGCAGCCAAGACCTGGGGGGGCAGGGGGAGCAGTACTTC. Encoded protein: CASSQDLGGQGEQYF.